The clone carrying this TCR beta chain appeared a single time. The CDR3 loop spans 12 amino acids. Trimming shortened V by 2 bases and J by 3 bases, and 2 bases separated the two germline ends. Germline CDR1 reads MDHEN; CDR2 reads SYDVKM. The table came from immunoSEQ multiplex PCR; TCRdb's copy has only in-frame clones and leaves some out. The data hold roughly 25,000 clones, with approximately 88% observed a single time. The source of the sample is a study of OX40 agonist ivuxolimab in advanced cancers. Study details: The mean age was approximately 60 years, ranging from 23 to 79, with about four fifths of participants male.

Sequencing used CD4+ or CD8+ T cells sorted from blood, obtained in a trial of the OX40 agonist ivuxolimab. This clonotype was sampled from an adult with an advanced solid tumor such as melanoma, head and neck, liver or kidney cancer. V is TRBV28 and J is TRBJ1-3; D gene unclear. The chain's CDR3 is CASSLLGNTIYF. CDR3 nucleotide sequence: TGTGCCAGCAGTTTACTTGGAAACACCATATATTTT. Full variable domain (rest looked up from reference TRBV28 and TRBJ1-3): DVKVTQSSRYLVKRTGEKVFLECVQDMDHENMFWYRQDPGLGLRLIYFSYDVKMKEKGDIPEGYSVSREKKERFSLILESASTNQTSMYLCASSLLGNTIYFGEGSWLTVV.